The 6 T cell receptor beta chains presented below share a single source sample, sequenced in a study of post-analysis software for immune sequencing data. Study-level findings and limits: With TRBV5-6, TRBV5-1 and TRBV20-1 included, a handful of TRBV segments were more frequent in patients than in controls.

The antigens for these receptors are not known. TCR beta libraries were prepared from cDNA with unique molecular identifiers. TCRdb passed the PCR reads through MiXCR, listing each CDR3 protein once. The sample comprises approximately 260,000 distinct CDR3 sequences, 30% to 45% of which are singletons, and 4.5% to 5.5% rests with the top ten. Material for sequencing was blood. The source is a girl under 18 with multiple sclerosis.

This chain joins TRBV9 and TRBJ1-3; D ambiguous. The CDR3 has 16 amino acids. V lost 0 bases to trimming and J lost 0 bases, with 10 bases between them. Germline V lookup: CDR1 SGDLS, CDR2 YYNGEE. This CDR3 is CASSVAGVISGNTIYF. In DNA, the CDR3 is TGTGCCAGCAGCGTAGCGGGCGTAATCTCTGGAAACACCATATATTTT. The full variable domain, its missing parts supplied by reference TRBV9 and TRBJ1-3, is DSGVTQTPKHLITATGQRVTLRCSPRSGDLSVYWYQQSLDQGLQFLIQYYNGEERAKGNILERFSAQQFPDLHSELNLSSLELGDSALYFCASSVAGVISGNTIYFGEGSWLTVV.

This clonotype was counted a few times. A much bigger clone sits one base away, suggesting this may be a read error. The chain couples TRBV5-1 to TRBJ1-1; 7 bases line up with TRBD1. Trimming at V came to 2 bases and at J to 4 bases, leaving 2 bases not matched to a gene. The CDR3 has 13 amino acids. Germline V gene data show CDR1 as SGHRS and CDR2 as YFSETQ. The CDR3 spells CASSLQGCTEAFF. For the CDR3, the DNA is TGCGCCAGCAGCTTACAGGGGTGCACTGAAGCTTTCTTT. The full variable domain, its missing parts supplied by reference TRBV5-1 and TRBJ1-1, is KAGVTQTPRYLIKTRGQQVTLSCSPISGHRSVSWYQQTPGQGLQFLFEYFSETQRNKGNFPGRFSGRQFSNSRSEMNVSTLELGDSALYLCASSLQGCTEAFFGQGTRLTVV.

Ten or more counts support this clonotype. J is TRBJ2-1 and V is TRBV20-1; TRBD2 aligns across 8 bases. The CDR3 covers 16 residues. Germline CDR1 DFQATT, CDR2 SNEGSKA (reference sequence). Trimming removed 3 bases from V and 4 bases from J; junction bases left unmatched: 11. The CDR3 DNA sequence: TGCAGTGCTAGCCCTGTCGGGGGGGCGTTTTACAATGAGCAGTTCTTC. It is translated as CSASPVGGAFYNEQFF.

J is TRBJ1-6 and V is TRBV19; tentative D call: TRBD1 (5 bases). Germline CDR1 is LNHDA and CDR2 is SQIVND (reference sequence). The CDR3 contains 14 residues. The V gene lost 3 bases and the J gene lost 8 bases, with 11 bases spanning the gap. In nucleotides, the CDR3 is TGTGCCAGTAGTATTTGGGGCAGGGATTCACCCCTCCACTTT. Translated: CASSIWGRDSPLHF.

This sequence joins TRBV20-1 and TRBJ2-3; 9 bases line up with TRBD2. There are 16 residues in the CDR3. CDR1 and CDR2 (germline): DFQATT, SNEGSKA (reference sequence). The V and J ends lost 6 bases and 2 bases, in that order; junction bases with no gene match: 12. The CDR3 here is CSAAIRLAAPTDTQYF. DNA for the CDR3: TGCAGTGCGGCCATCCGACTAGCGGCCCCCACAGATACGCAGTATTTT.

This clonotype was picked up a small number of times. The chain joins TRBV7-6 to TRBJ2-1; 9 nucleotides line up with TRBD2. Germline-derived CDR1 and CDR2 are SGHVS and FNYEAQ. The CDR3 sequence is 16 residues long. The trim removed 2 bases at V and 4 bases at J, leaving 6 bases unmatched. The CDR3 DNA follows: TGTGCCAGCAGCTTAAACCCTAGCGGGGCTTACAATGAGCAGTTCTTC. Its translation: CASSLNPSGAYNEQFF.